The clone carrying this T cell receptor (beta chain) came up once. This sample is part of a study of blood T cell repertoires in COVID-19. Per the original methods: The authors estimated nucleated cell counts from reference gene primer amplification. The data were produced by immunoSEQ multiplex PCR, yet TCRdb's version contains in-frame clones alone and is incomplete. That table is the source of V, J and clone size, and D and trimming were worked out from the DNA. The profile shows nearly 60,000 clones, about 83% of them singletons. Sequencing was done on a sample of peripheral blood. This clonotype originated in a man in his forties with active COVID-19.

CDR3 region: CASSVQAAAYEQYF. CDR3 DNA sequence: TGTGCCAGCAGCGTACAGGCGGCCGCCTACGAGCAGTACTTC. V usage is TRBV28 and J usage is TRBJ2-7; weak D call: TRBD1 (5 bases). V was shortened by 6 bases and J by 2 bases, with 14 bases between the two germline ends. This CDR3 has 14 residues. Germline V gives CDR1 MDHEN, CDR2 SYDVKM.